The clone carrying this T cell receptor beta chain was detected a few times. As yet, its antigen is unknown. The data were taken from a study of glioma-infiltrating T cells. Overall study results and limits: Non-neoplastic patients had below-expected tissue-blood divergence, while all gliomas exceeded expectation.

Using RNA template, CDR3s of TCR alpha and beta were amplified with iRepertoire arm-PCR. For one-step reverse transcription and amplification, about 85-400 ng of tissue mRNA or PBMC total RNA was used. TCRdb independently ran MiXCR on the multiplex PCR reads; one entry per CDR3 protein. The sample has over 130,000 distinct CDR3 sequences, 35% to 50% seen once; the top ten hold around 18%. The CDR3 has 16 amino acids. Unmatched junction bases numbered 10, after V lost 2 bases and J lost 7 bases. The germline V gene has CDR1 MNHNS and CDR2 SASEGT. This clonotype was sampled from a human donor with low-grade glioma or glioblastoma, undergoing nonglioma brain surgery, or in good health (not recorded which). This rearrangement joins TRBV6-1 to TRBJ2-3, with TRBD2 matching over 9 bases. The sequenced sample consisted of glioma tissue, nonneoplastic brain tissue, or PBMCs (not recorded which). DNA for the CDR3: TGTGCCAGCAGTGAATTAAGGCGGGGGGGCATGAATACGCAGTATTTT. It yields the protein CASSELRRGGMNTQYF.